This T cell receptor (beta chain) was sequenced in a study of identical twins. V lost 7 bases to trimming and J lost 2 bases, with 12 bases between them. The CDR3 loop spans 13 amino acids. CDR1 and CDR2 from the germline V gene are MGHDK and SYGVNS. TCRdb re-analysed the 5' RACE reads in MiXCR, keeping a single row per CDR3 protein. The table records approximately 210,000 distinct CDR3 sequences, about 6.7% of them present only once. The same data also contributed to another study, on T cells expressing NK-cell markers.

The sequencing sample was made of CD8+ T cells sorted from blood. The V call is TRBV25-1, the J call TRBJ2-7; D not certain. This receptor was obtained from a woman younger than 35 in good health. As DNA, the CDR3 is TGTGCCAGCATGGAAGGAAACACCTACGAGCAGTACTTC. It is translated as CASMEGNTYEQYF.